This T cell receptor (beta chain) comes out of a study of T cells in Graves' hyperthyroidism and ophthalmopathy. The overall study: Prior to any treatment, at the point of initial diagnosis, peripheral blood was collected. Study observations and caveats: Most thyroid clonotypes that were expanded above 0.001 also turned up in blood.

This clonotype was found many times. Its antigen is currently unknown. TCR beta CDR3 region amplification was performed from RNA transcripts. The HTBI primer set served for first-round RT-PCR of the TCR CDR3. MiXCR, run by TCRdb on the multiplex PCR reads, gives a single entry per CDR3 protein. Among 300,000 or so distinct CDR3 sequences listed, 18% were seen once. Stable Graves' hyperthyroidism denoted no ophthalmopathy progression over 18 months. This clonotype was sampled from a woman in her forties or fifties with Graves' hyperthyroidism. The sample was blood.

This chain's CDR3 is CSARASGGYEQYV. Here the CDR3 DNA reads TGCAGTGCTAGAGCTAGCGGGGGTTACGAGCAGTACGTC. The chain carries TRBV20-1 and TRBJ2-7, with 10 bases that match TRBD2. The CDR3 consists of 13 residues. Germline V CDR1 and CDR2: DFQATT, SNEGSKA (reference sequence). V lost 1 base and J lost 4; bases outside the gene matches: 1.